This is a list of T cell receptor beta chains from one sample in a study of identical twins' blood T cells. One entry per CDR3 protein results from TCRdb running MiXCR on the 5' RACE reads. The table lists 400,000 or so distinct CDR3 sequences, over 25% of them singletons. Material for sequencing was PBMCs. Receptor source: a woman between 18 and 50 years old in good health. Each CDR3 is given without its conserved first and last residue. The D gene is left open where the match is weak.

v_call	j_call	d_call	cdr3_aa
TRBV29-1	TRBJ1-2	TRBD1	SVEEGTDGYT
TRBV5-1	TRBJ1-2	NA	ASSLGQNYGYT
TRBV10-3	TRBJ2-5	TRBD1	AISEGDRGETQY
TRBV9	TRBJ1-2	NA	ASSVSQNYGYT
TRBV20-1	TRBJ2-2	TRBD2	SAEGSSSGRKKTGELF
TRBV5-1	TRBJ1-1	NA	ASSLASIPGAEAF
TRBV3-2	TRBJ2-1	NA	ATGLAGDNEQF
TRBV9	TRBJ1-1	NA	ASSATGPLGTEAF
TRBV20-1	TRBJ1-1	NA	SARDFQGNTEAF
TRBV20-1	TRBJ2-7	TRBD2	CARKVTAGAYEQY